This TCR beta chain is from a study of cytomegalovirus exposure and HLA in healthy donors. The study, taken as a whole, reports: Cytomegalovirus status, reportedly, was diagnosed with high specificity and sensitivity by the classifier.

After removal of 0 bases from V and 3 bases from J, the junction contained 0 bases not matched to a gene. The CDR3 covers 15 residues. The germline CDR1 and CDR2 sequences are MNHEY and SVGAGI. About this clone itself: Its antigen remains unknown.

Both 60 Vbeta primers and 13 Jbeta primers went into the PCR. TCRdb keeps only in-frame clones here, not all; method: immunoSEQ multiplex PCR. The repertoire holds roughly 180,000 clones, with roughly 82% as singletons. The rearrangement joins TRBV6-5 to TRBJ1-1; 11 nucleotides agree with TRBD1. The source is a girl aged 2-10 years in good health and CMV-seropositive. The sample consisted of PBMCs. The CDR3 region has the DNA TGTGCCAGCAGTTACTCGGGACAGGGGGACACTGAAGCTTTCTTT. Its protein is CASSYSGQGDTEAFF.